This entry features one T cell receptor (beta chain) sequence. The antigen remains undetermined. Antigen-specific CD4+ T cells were expanded (with viral peptide pools) by the ViraFEST assay ahead of sequencing. Cultured cells yielded isolated CD4+ T cells after 10 to 11 days. Confirmation by PCR established that the person had SARS-CoV-2 infection between March and December 2020. Repertoires were generated with immunoSEQ multiplex PCR, while TCRdb's copy carries only in-frame clones and drops some. Of approximately 30,000 clones in the sample, about 69% are singletons; the top ten hold about 30%. The data belong to a study of vaccination effects on CD4 cells after COVID-19. Study-level background: Each participant was administered two doses of either the BNT162b2 or the mRNA-1273 vaccine.

The CDR3 runs to 16 residues. J gave up 2 bases and V 4 bases, and 9 bases lay outside the gene matches. Germline CDR1 reads SGHKS; CDR2 reads YYEKEE (reference sequence). The sequence derives from a human donor who had a prior SARS-CoV-2 infection. The chain carries TRBV5-5 and TRBJ2-7; 10 bases agree with TRBD1. The sequences come from CD4+ T cells from PBMCs cultured with a peptide pool, collected before COVID-19 vaccination. The CDR3 DNA follows: TGTGCCAGCAGCAAACAGACAGGGGGCTTGACCTACGAGCAGTACTTC. It codes for CASSKQTGGLTYEQYF.